This is a list of T cell receptor beta chains from one sample in a study of T cells in Graves' hyperthyroidism and ophthalmopathy. TCRdb reprocessed the multiplex PCR reads via MiXCR and lists one record per CDR3 protein. The sample lists a few hundred thousand distinct CDR3 sequences, roughly 19% occurring once. Sequencing was done on a sample of blood. These receptor sequences come from a man aged 50-59 years with Graves' ophthalmopathy. Both conserved end residues are part of each CDR3. D genes are given only for firm matches. Clone size, where shown, is once, few, many, or a class for clones that have expanded.

d_call,j_call,v_call,clone_size,cdr3_nt,cdr3_aa
TRBD2,TRBJ2-1,TRBV30,many,TGTGCCTGGAGACGAACTAGCGTTTCCGATGAGCAGTTCTTC,CAWRRTSVSDEQFF
-,TRBJ2-1,TRBV10-1,-,TGCGCCAGCAGTGAGTCAGGGGCAGGGAGCAATGAGCAGTTCTTC,CASSESGAGSNEQFF
-,TRBJ1-1,TRBV2,many,TGTGCCAGCAGTGAACGCAATCCAGGTAATCTGAACACTGAAGCTTTCTTT,CASSERNPGNLNTEAFF
-,TRBJ2-7,TRBV3-1,-,TGTGCCAGCAGCCAAGCTAGAGCGGGCGAGCAGTACTTC,CASSQARAGEQYF
-,TRBJ1-3,TRBV11-2,-,TGTGCCAGCGCGAGAGCATTCTCTGGAAACACCATATATTTT,CASARAFSGNTIYF
TRBD2,TRBJ2-1,TRBV28,many,TGTGCCAGCAGTTTATGGTATTCAGCGGGAGTGACTACTGGGGACAATGAGCAGTTCTTC,CASSLWYSAGVTTGDNEQFF
-,TRBJ2-5,TRBV6-5,few,TGTGCCAGCAGACGAGCTACGGACACCCGGGCAGAGACCCAGTACTTC,CASRRATDTRAETQYF
-,TRBJ1-6,TRBV7-8,many,TGTGCCAGCAGCTTAGAAGGCAGGGCTTCACCCCTCCACTTT,CASSLEGRASPLHF
-,TRBJ2-3,TRBV29-1,few,TGCAGCGTTGTCCCGGGATTTAGCACAGATACGCAGTATTTT,CSVVPGFSTDTQYF
-,TRBJ2-7,TRBV3-1,many,TGTGCCAGCAGCCAAGTATACAGGCCCTACGAGCAGTACTTC,CASSQVYRPYEQYF
-,TRBJ1-4,TRBV18,many,TGTGCCAGCTCACCAAGCCAACTTAATGAAAAACTGTTTTTT,CASSPSQLNEKLFF
TRBD2,TRBJ2-1,TRBV2,once,TGTGCCAGCAGTGAACTAGCGGGAGGGCGGTTCTTC,CASSELAGGRFF
-,TRBJ2-7,TRBV20-1,-,TGCAGTGCTAGCCCTGGCAGGCCCTTTTCCTACGAGCAGTACTTC,CSASPGRPFSYEQYF
-,TRBJ2-1,TRBV13,-,TGTGCCAGCAGCTCGAAAGCGCTGAGGGACGGCCACCAGTTCTTC,CASSSKALRDGHQFF